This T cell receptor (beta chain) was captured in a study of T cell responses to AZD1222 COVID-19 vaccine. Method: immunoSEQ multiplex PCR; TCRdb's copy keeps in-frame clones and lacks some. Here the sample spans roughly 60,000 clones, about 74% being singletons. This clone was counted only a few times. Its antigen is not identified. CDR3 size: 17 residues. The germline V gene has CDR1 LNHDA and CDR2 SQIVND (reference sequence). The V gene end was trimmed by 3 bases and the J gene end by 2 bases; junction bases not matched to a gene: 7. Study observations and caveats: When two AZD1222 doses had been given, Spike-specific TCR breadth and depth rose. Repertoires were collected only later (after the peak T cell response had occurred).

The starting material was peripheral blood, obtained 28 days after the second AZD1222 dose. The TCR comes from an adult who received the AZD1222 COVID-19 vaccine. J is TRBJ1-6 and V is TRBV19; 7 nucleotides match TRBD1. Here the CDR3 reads CASSIAPGGAYNSPLHF. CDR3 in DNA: TGTGCCAGTAGTATTGCCCCAGGGGGGGCCTATAATTCACCCCTCCACTTT.